These T cell receptor beta chains were read from a single sample in a study of CD8 T cells in Susac syndrome. TCRdb reanalysed the immunoSEQ multiplex PCR reads using MiXCR and keeps one entry per CDR3 protein. In the table there are around 120,000 distinct CDR3 sequences, roughly 94% of which are singletons. The sample comprised CD4+ T cells from PBMCs. The receptors come from a human donor with multiple sclerosis. Each CDR3 is given with its conserved first and last residue. D genes are given only for firm matches. Only part of the rows carry a size: once, few, many, or a class if the clone is expanded.

TRBV9	TRBJ1-1	NA	NA	TGTGCCAGCAGTGTCCTTCCCGGGGTCCCCACTGAAGCTTTCTTT	CASSVLPGVPTEAFF
TRBV3-1	TRBJ1-1	NA	NA	TGTGCCAGCAGACTTCAGGGGAACACTGAAGCTTTCTTT	CASRLQGNTEAFF
TRBV6-5	TRBJ1-1	TRBD1	NA	TGTGCCAGCAGTTACCGAGGACAGGGAGGAACTGAAGCTTTCTTT	CASSYRGQGGTEAFF
TRBV5-1	TRBJ1-2	NA	NA	TGCGCCAGCAGCGGTTTACAGGGTGCAGATGGCTACACCTTC	CASSGLQGADGYTF
TRBV19	TRBJ2-1	NA	NA	TGTGCCAGTAGTATAGCCTTAAGCTCCTACAATGAGCAGTTCTTC	CASSIALSSYNEQFF
TRBV2	TRBJ1-3	NA	NA	TGTGCCAGCGAGGTCAGCTCTGGAAACACCATATATTTT	CASEVSSGNTIYF
TRBV18	TRBJ1-2	NA	once	TGTGCCAGCTCCCCTACGGGAGGCAGCCCCTATGGCTACACCTTC	CASSPTGGSPYGYTF
TRBV6-5	TRBJ1-1	NA	NA	TGTGCCAGCAGTTTGGACGGCGAAGCTTTCTTT	CASSLDGEAFF
TRBV21-1	TRBJ2-7	NA	NA	TGTGCCAGTCGATACGAGCAGTACTTC	CASRYEQYF
TRBV12-3/TRBV12-4	TRBJ2-4	TRBD1	NA	TGTGCCAGCAGTCAGACAGGGGCGAAAAACATTCAGTACTTC	CASSQTGAKNIQYF
TRBV7-3	TRBJ2-1	TRBD2	NA	TGTGCCAGCAGCTTGACTAGCGGGGGGGCATATGAGCAGTTCTTC	CASSLTSGGAYEQFF
TRBV4-2	TRBJ2-5	NA	NA	TGTGCCAGCAGTCCTACCGGGACGGGGGAAGGGGCCCAGTACTTC	CASSPTGTGEGAQYF
TRBV5-4	TRBJ1-1	TRBD1	NA	TGTGCCAGCAGCTCCGCGGGACAGGGCGCTGAAGCTTTCTTT	CASSSAGQGAEAFF
TRBV7-8	TRBJ1-4	NA	NA	TGTGCCAGCAGCCGCGGACGGTCGGCGGGGGAAAAACTGTTTTTT	CASSRGRSAGEKLFF
TRBV9	TRBJ1-5	NA	once	TGTGCCCGCGGCGCGTCTTTGAGGGGACTTAGCAATCAGCCCCAGCATTTT	CARGASLRGLSNQPQHF
TRBV5-5	TRBJ1-3	NA	NA	TGTGCCAGCAGCTCTAACGGGCTGGAGGGAAACACCATATATTTT	CASSSNGLEGNTIYF
TRBV3-1	TRBJ2-1	TRBD2	NA	TGTGCCAGCAGCCGGACTAGCGGGAGAAAAGAGCAGTTCTTC	CASSRTSGRKEQFF
TRBV9	TRBJ1-2	NA	once	TGTGCCAGCAGCGTAGTAAGTTCAAGCTATGGCTACACCTTC	CASSVVSSSYGYTF
TRBV3-1	TRBJ2-5	NA	NA	TGTGCCAGCAGCCAAAGGCTCAACCAAGAGACCCAGTACTTC	CASSQRLNQETQYF
TRBV30	TRBJ1-1	NA	NA	TGTGCCTGGAGTTTATGGGGCGGCCCCGCGAACACTGAAGCTTTCTTT	CAWSLWGGPANTEAFF
TRBV7-2	TRBJ1-1	NA	NA	TGTGCCAGCAGCTTATGGGACAAACACACTGAAGCTTTCTTT	CASSLWDKHTEAFF
TRBV25-1	TRBJ2-5	TRBD1	NA	TGTGCCAGCAGTGAATACAGGGGGCGGGAGACCCAGTACTTC	CASSEYRGRETQYF
TRBV29-1	TRBJ1-1	NA	NA	TGCAGCGTTGAAGGTCAGGAAAACACTGAAGCTTTCTTT	CSVEGQENTEAFF
TRBV5-1	TRBJ1-1	NA	NA	TGCGCCAGCAGCTTAGGACCTAGCGAGGCGTCGACTGAAGCTTTCTTT	CASSLGPSEASTEAFF
TRBV5-1	TRBJ1-1	NA	NA	TGCGCCAGCAGCTTGGGAGCGGGGGGGCCTTTTGATGAAGCTTTCTTT	CASSLGAGGPFDEAFF
TRBV7-9	TRBJ1-2	NA	NA	TGTGCCAGCAGCCAGGCGGGGCGGAGCGGCTACACCTTC	CASSQAGRSGYTF
TRBV2	TRBJ1-3	TRBD1	NA	TGTGCCAGCAGGGGGACAGGGGAGGGCACCATATATTTT	CASRGTGEGTIYF
TRBV7-7	TRBJ2-3	TRBD2	few	TGTGCTAGCAGCTATGGACTAGCGGCAGATACGCAGTATTTT	CASSYGLAADTQYF
TRBV5-4	TRBJ1-2	NA	NA	TGTGCCAGCAGCTCGGACGGAGCTAACTATGGCTACACCTTC	CASSSDGANYGYTF
TRBV12-3/TRBV12-4	TRBJ1-2	TRBD1	NA	TGTGCCAGCAGTTTGCTAGGGGGCCGGGGCTATGGCTACACCTTC	CASSLLGGRGYGYTF
TRBV6-5	TRBJ1-1	NA	NA	TGTGCCAGCAGTTGGGTCAGCAGGGCTTATACTGAAGCTTTCTTT	CASSWVSRAYTEAFF
TRBV3-1	TRBJ2-7	NA	NA	TGTGCCAGCAGCCAAGGACCATCTTCCTACGAGCAGTACTTC	CASSQGPSSYEQYF
TRBV12-3/TRBV12-4	TRBJ2-7	NA	NA	TGTGCCAGCAGTTTAGTGGCTTACTCCTACGAGCAGTACTTC	CASSLVAYSYEQYF
TRBV10-2	TRBJ2-7	NA	NA	TGCGCCAGCAGTGAATTCCCCGAGATGAATTACGAGCAGTACTTC	CASSEFPEMNYEQYF
TRBV6-5	TRBJ1-2	NA	NA	TGTGCCAGCTGGCAGGTTGGGGCTCCCTATGGCTACACCTTC	CASWQVGAPYGYTF
TRBV7-8	TRBJ2-1	TRBD2	NA	TGTGCCAGCACCGGGACTAGGGTCGATGAGCAGTTCTTC	CASTGTRVDEQFF
TRBV18	TRBJ2-1	TRBD2	once	TGTGCCAGCTCTCTGACTAGCGGGAGGAGGGAGCAGTTCTTC	CASSLTSGRREQFF
TRBV6-2/TRBV6-3	TRBJ2-2	NA	NA	TGTGCCAGCATTCAAGGAAACGGGGAGCTGTTTTTT	CASIQGNGELFF
TRBV19	TRBJ1-3	NA	NA	TGTGCCAGCGGGAACATAAGGACGGCTGGAAACACCATATATTTT	CASGNIRTAGNTIYF
TRBV5-1	TRBJ1-2	NA	NA	TGCGCCAGCAGCCCCGACAGAATCAACTATGGCTACACCTTC	CASSPDRINYGYTF
TRBV19	TRBJ2-2	NA	once	TGTGCCAGTACCCCGGCCAGAGCCTCCAGAACCGGGGAGCTGTTTTTT	CASTPARASRTGELFF
TRBV5-6	TRBJ1-6	NA	NA	TGTGCCAGCAGCTTGAGGAGGGGATGGTCACCCCTCCACTTT	CASSLRRGWSPLHF
TRBV18	TRBJ1-1	TRBD1	once	TGTGCCAGCTCACGGTCACAGGGGGCATATGACACTGAAGCTTTCTTT	CASSRSQGAYDTEAFF
TRBV29-1	TRBJ2-5	NA	NA	TGCAGCGTTGAAGATCGATCTCCTGGGGGAAGGAGAGAGACCCAGTACTTC	CSVEDRSPGGRRETQYF
TRBV7-2	TRBJ2-2	NA	NA	TGTGCCAGCAGCCAGACAGGGAGGACCGGGGAGCTGTTTTTT	CASSQTGRTGELFF